This entry is about one T cell receptor beta chain. Data came from immunoSEQ multiplex PCR; TCRdb stores just in-frame clones and leaves some out. Among about 350,000 clones listed, approximately 84% were seen once. The data originate from a study of Ad26.COV2.S vaccination and SARS-CoV-2 variants. Trimming removed 2 bases at V and 1 base at J, with 15 bases between. CDR3 length: 17 residues. Germline V lookup: CDR1 LGHNT, CDR2 FRNRAP. The treatment is: 15 to 20 received Ad26.COV2.S at low or high dose, single or two shots; several received placebo; per-sample allocation not given. Collection of samples fell on day 63 after the first vaccine or placebo injection. Its platform was an Ad26 vector, and its expressed antigen was Wuhan-strain SARS-CoV-2 spike.

The TCR sequence derives from a person aged 18-60 years who received the Ad26.COV2.S COVID-19 vaccine or a placebo. The chain couples TRBV12-5 to TRBJ1-3, with a possible D match to TRBD1 (5 bases). The material sequenced was peripheral blood, taken in a trial of Ad26.COV2.S vaccine versus placebo. The CDR3 DNA reads as TGTGCTAGTGGTTTGTTGGTGGGGGTAATGTCTGGAAACACCATATATTTT. Translation gives CASGLLVGVMSGNTIYF. Complete variable domain (other parts from reference TRBV12-5 and TRBJ1-3): DARVTQTPRHKVTEMGQEVTMRCQPILGHNTVFWYRQTMMQGLELLAYFRNRAPLDDSGMPKDRFSAEMPDATLATLKIQPSEPRDSAVYFCASGLLVGVMSGNTIYFGEGSWLTVV.